This T cell receptor beta chain was found in a study of cytomegalovirus exposure and HLA in healthy donors. The CDR3 has 11 amino acids. Germline V gene data show CDR1 as SGHRS and CDR2 as YFSETQ. The donors were healthy bone marrow donors. Study-wide points: A later analysis found TCR association rates differed by HLA locus, highest for DRB1 and lowest for HLA-C.

About this clone: Its antigen remains unidentified.

PCR used 60 Vbeta primers and 13 Jbeta primers. The repertoire was sequenced with immunoSEQ multiplex PCR; TCRdb's copy has only in-frame clones and lacks some. Of about 57,000 clones in the sample, 83% were seen once. The receptor was isolated from a man younger than 40 in good health and CMV-seronegative. The rearrangement joins TRBV5-1 to TRBJ2-5; no clear D. TRBJ2-7 matches the DNA end more closely, so the J call is doubtful. The sequenced sample consisted of PBMCs. CDR3 coding DNA: TGCGCCAGCAGCTTCTCTAGCGAGCAGTACTTC. Amino acids: CASSFSSEQYF.